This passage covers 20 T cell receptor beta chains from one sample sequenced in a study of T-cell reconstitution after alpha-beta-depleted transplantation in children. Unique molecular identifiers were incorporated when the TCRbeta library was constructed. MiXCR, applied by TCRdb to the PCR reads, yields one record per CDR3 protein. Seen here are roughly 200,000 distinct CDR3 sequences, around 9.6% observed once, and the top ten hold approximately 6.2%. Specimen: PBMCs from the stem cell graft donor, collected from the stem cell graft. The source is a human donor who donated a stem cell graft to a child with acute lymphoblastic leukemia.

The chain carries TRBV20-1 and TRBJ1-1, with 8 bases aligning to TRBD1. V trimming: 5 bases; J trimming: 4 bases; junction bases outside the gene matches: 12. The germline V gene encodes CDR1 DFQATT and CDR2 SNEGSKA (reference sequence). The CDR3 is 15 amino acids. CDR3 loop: CSAPRDRKGITEAFF. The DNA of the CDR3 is TGCAGTGCTCCCCGGGACAGGAAGGGGATCACTGAAGCTTTCTTT.

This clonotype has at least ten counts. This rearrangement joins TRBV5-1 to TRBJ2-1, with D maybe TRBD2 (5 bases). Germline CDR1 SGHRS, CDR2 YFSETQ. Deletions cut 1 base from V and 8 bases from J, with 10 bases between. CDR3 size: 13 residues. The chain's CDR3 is CASSLPGVDEQFF. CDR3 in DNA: TGCGCCAGCAGCTTGCCCGGGGTCGATGAGCAGTTCTTC.

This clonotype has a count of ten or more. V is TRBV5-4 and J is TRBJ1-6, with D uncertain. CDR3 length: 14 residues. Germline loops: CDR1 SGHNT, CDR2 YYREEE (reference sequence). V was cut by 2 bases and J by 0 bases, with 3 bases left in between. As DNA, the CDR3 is TGTGCCAGCAGCTTAGACTCCTATAATTCACCCCTCCACTTT. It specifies CASSLDSYNSPLHF.

CDR3 amino acids: CASSPYREEKLFF. In DNA, the CDR3 is TGTGCCAGCAGCCCGTACAGGGAGGAAAAACTGTTTTTT. The J gene is TRBJ1-4, the V gene TRBV7-2; TRBD1 might be the D (6 bases). V lost 5 bases and J lost 8, with 12 bases in between. The germline V gene has CDR1 SGHTA and CDR2 FQGNSA. The CDR3 spans 13 residues.

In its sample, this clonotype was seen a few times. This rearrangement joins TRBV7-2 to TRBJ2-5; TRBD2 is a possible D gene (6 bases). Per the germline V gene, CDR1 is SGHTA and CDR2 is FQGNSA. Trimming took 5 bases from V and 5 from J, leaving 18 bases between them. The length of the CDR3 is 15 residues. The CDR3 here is CASSPRSGGRETQYF. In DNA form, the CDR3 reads TGTGCCAGCAGCCCTAGGAGTGGGGGGAGGGAGACCCAGTACTTC.

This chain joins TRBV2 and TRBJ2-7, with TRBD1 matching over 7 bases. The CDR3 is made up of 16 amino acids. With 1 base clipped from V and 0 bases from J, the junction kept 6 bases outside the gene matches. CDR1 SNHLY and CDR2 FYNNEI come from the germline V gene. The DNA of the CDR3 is TGTGCCAGCAGTGAAGAACAGGGGCGAGACTCCTACGAGCAGTACTTC. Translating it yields CASSEEQGRDSYEQYF.

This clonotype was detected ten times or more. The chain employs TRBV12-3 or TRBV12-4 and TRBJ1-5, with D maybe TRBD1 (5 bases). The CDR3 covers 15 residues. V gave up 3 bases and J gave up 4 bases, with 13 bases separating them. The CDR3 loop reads CASSLRRDGNQPQHF. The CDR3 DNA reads TGTGCCAGCAGTTTGCGAAGGGACGGGAATCAGCCCCAGCATTTT.

The CDR3 region is CASSDPGTGGNAFF. CDR3 in DNA: TGTGCCAGCAGCGATCCCGGGACAGGGGGAAATGCTTTCTTT. The chain carries TRBV7-9 and TRBJ1-1, with 11 bases lining up with TRBD1. Germline loops: CDR1 SEHNR, CDR2 FQNEAQ (reference sequence). The CDR3 is 14 amino acids. The V gene end was trimmed by 5 bases and the J gene end by 11 bases; junction bases not matched to a gene: 10.

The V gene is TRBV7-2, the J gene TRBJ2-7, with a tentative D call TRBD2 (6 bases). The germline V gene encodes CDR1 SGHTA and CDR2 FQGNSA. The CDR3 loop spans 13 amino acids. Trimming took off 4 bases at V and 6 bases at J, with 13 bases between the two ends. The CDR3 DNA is TGTGCCAGCAGCTCCAAATCCGGGGGCGAGCAGTACTTC. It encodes CASSSKSGGEQYF.

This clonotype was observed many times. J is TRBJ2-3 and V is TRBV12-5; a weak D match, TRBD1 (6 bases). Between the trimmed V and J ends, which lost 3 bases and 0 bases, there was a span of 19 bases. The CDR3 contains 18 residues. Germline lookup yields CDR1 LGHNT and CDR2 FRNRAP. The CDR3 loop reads CASGFEGGWPPSTDTQYF. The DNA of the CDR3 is TGTGCTAGTGGTTTCGAAGGGGGATGGCCACCCAGCACAGATACGCAGTATTTT.

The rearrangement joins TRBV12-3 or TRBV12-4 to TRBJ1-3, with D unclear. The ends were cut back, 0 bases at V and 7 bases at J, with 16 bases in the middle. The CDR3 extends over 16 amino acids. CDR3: CASSLAWAAGRNTIYF. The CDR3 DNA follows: TGTGCCAGCAGTTTAGCGTGGGCAGCAGGCCGCAACACCATATATTTT.

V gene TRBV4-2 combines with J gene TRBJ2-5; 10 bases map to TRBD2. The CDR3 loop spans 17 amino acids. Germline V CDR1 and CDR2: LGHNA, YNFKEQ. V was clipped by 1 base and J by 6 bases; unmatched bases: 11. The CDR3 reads CASSQVKTSGEAQTQYF. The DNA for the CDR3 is TGTGCCAGCAGCCAAGTCAAAACTAGCGGGGAGGCTCAGACCCAGTACTTC.

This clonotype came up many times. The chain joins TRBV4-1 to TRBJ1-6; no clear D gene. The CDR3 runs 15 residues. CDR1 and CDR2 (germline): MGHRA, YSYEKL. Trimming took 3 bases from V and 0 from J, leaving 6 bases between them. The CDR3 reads CASSHPVSYNSPLHF. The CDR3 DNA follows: TGCGCCAGCAGCCACCCAGTCTCCTATAATTCACCCCTCCACTTT.

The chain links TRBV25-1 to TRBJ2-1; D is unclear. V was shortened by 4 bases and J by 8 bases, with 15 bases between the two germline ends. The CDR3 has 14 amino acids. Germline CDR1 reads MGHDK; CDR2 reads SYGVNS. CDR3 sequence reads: CASSGTSRYDEQFF. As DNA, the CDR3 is TGTGCCAGCAGTGGGACCTCTCGTTACGATGAGCAGTTCTTC.

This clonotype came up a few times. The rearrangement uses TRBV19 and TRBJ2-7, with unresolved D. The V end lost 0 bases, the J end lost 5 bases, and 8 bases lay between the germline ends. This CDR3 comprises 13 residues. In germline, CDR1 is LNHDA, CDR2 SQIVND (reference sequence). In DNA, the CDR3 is TGTGCCAGTAGTATAGAACAGTCCGACGAGCAGTACTTC. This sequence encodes CASSIEQSDEQYF.

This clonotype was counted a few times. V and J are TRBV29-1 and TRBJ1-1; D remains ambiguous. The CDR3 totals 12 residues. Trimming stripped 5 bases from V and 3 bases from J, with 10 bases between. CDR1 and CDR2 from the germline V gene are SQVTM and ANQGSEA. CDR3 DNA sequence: TGCAGCGTTACTGGTGGGGACACTGAAGCTTTCTTT. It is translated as CSVTGGDTEAFF.

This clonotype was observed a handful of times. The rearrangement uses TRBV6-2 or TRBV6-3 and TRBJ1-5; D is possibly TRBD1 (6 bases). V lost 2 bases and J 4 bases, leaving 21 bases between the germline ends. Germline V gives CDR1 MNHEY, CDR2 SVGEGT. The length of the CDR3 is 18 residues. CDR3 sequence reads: CASSYAWGRQTGNQPQHF. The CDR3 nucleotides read TGTGCCAGCAGTTACGCTTGGGGCAGGCAGACAGGTAATCAGCCCCAGCATTTT.

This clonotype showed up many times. In nucleotides, the CDR3 is TGTGCCAGCAGCCAAGGGAGGGGTTCAGAGCAGTTCTTC. It encodes CASSQGRGSEQFF. This chain links TRBV3-1 with TRBJ2-1; D may be TRBD2 (6 bases). CDR1 is LGHDT and CDR2 is YNNKEL in the germline V gene (reference sequence). Trimming removed 1 base from V and 10 bases from J, with 11 bases in between. The CDR3 spans 13 residues.

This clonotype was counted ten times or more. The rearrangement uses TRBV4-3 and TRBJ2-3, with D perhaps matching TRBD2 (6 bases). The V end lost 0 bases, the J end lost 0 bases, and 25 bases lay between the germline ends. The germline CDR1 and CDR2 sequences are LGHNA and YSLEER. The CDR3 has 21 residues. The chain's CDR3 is CASSQDDQSLAGRFSTDTQYF. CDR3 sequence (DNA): TGCGCCAGCAGCCAAGATGACCAAAGTCTGGCGGGGAGATTTAGCACAGATACGCAGTATTTT.

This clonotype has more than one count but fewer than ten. CDR3 sequence reads: CASSLSTANYGYTF. Written as DNA, the CDR3 is TGTGCCAGCAGTTTATCGACAGCGAACTATGGCTACACCTTC. V is TRBV27 and J is TRBJ1-2, with D perhaps TRBD1 (5 bases). V lost 0 bases and J 2 bases, leaving 7 bases between the germline ends. This CDR3 is 14 amino acids long. Germline-derived CDR1 and CDR2 are MNHEY and SMNVEV (reference sequence).